This record covers a single T cell receptor beta chain. Its antigen is unknown. Per-base quality was not reported, and no clone a single base away is much larger than it. The method behind the library was the immunoSEQ multiplex PCR assay. Under the source paper's analysis protocol: A statistical classification framework was developed to diagnose cytomegalovirus status using the catalog of TCR beta chain sequences. TCRdb's version of the immuneACCESS table is confined to in-frame rearrangements and falls short of the full clone set. An unresolved V gene accounts for under half of the shortfall where checked; the remainder is of unknown origin. The D gene and trimming were derived from the DNA, and the V and J assignments and clone size from that table. The sample table contains about 140,000 clones; only one count was recorded for roughly four fifths of them. The top ten clonotypes cover roughly 1.4% of the sample.

The donors were included in the validation cohort of approximately 130 subjects, a group kept apart from the approximately 670-subject first cohort. From the cysteine up to the phenylalanine, the CDR3 has a length of 13 residues. This entry keeps only the CDR3 DNA: 39 bases, framed from base 1. The germline V gene (reference sequence) gives CDR1 as GTSNPN and CDR2 as SVGIG. V is pared back by 0 bases and J by 1 base, with 6 bases lying between the germline termini. This record belongs to a study of cytomegalovirus exposure and HLA in healthy donors listed by TCRdb under 2017. About the investigation overall: According to a later analysis, one platform produced both the roughly 110 validation repertoires and the 550 to 800 repertoires of the first cohort. The study combined high-throughput TCR immunosequencing, statistical association of individual TCRs with disease status, and machine learning to predict cytomegalovirus infection status. The study aimed to test whether signatures of past pathogen exposure could be identified by cataloging public T cell receptors. A separate validation cohort of roughly 130 different subjects was used in addition to the roughly 620-subject first cohort. The full study reports these points: A later analysis had no HLA typing for the validation cohort, so co-occurrence there was scored across all 130 or so repertoires. In both the original and validation cohorts, the classifier was reported to diagnose cytomegalovirus status with high specificity and sensitivity. The authors suggested that the approach could potentially be extended to other disease states and immunological phenotypes. Subsequent analysis determined that TCRs grouped into clusters in the first cohort also showed a tendency toward co-occurrence across the roughly 120 validation repertoires, and approximately 94% of cluster scores exceeded 0. Across donors, most TCR sequences were observed very rarely, whereas some public TCRs were present in many individuals. Three of the identified cytomegalovirus-associated TCR beta chains were confirmed in vitro to be specific for cytomegalovirus antigens. In the study, around 150 TCR beta chains were listed as associated with cytomegalovirus.

The chain was built from TRBV30 and TRBJ1-1; the D gene is unclear. This clonotype originated in a woman under 40 in good health and CMV-seronegative. Sequencing input: PBMCs. The nucleotide sequence reads TGTGCCTGGAGTGTGAGTAGGAACACTGAAGCTTTCTTT. It is translated as CAWSVSRNTEAFF.